This T cell receptor (beta chain) was found in a study of CD8+CD57+ T cells in acquired aplastic anemia. On the study more broadly: 3.2 ug was the average amount of DNA from sorted CD4+ and CD8+ cells.

Remarks on this clonotype: As yet, its antigen is unknown.

Study observations and caveats: The study found no significant CD8+ Simpson's diversity difference between patients and controls. In common between the patients and the controls were twenty-nine CD8+ CDR3 sequences.

According to the study, genomic DNA was the template for TCR beta VDJ and CDR3 profiling. Each CDR3 protein gets one entry after TCRdb re-called the reads with MiXCR. The table shows roughly 180,000 distinct CDR3 sequences, with 64% occurring only once. Germline CDR1 and CDR2: MNHEY and SVGEGT. Trimming removed 8 bases from V and 0 bases from J, with 20 bases in between. CDR3 length: 17 residues. The source of this sequence is a human donor with severe aplastic anemia or a healthy control (not recorded which). The sequenced sample was sorted CD4+, CD8+, or CD8+CD57+ T cells (not recorded which) from PBMCs. The V gene is TRBV6-2 or TRBV6-3, the J gene TRBJ1-5; D perhaps matches TRBD1 (5 bases). The CDR3 coding sequence is TGTGCCAGCGGTCATCCCATGGCAGGGTATAGCAATCAGCCCCAGCATTTT. Translation gives CASGHPMAGYSNQPQHF.